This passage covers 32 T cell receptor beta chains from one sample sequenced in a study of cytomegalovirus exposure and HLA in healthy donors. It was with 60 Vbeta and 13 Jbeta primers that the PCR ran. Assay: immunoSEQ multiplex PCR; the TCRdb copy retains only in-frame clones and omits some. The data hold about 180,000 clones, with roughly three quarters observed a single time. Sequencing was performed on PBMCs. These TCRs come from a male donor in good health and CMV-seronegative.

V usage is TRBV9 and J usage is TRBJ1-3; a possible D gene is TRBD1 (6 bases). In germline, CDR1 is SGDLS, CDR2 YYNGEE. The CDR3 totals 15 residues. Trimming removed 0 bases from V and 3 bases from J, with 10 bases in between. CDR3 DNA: TGTGCCAGCAGCGTAGGAGGGGGTGATGGAAACACCATATATTTT. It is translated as CASSVGGGDGNTIYF. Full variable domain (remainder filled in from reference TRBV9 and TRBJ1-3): DSGVTQTPKHLITATGQRVTLRCSPRSGDLSVYWYQQSLDQGLQFLIQYYNGEERAKGNILERFSAQQFPDLHSELNLSSLELGDSALYFCASSVGGGDGNTIYFGEGSWLTVV.

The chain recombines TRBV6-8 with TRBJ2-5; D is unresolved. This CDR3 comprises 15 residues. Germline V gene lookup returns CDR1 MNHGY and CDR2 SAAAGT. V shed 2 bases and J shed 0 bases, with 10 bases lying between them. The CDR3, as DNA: TGTGCCAGCAGTTACGGCGGAAGGTACCAAGAGACCCAGTACTTC. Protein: CASSYGGRYQETQYF.

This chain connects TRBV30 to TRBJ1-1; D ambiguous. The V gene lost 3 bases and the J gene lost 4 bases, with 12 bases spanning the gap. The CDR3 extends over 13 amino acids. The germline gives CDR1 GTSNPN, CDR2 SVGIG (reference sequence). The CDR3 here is CAWREHGVTEAFF. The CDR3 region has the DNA TGTGCCTGGAGGGAGCACGGGGTCACTGAAGCTTTCTTT.

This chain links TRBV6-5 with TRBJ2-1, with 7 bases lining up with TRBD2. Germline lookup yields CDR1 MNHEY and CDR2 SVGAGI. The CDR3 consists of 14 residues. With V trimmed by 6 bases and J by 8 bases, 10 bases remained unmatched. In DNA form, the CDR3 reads TGTGCCAGCAGAGCGGGACGGCAAAGCCATGAGCAGTTCTTC. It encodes CASRAGRQSHEQFF.

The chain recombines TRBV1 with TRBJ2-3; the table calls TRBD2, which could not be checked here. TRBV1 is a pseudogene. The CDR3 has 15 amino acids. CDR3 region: CTSSQDKEGTDTQYF. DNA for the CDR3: TGCACCAGCAGCCAAGATAAGGAGGGCACAGATACGCAGTATTTT.

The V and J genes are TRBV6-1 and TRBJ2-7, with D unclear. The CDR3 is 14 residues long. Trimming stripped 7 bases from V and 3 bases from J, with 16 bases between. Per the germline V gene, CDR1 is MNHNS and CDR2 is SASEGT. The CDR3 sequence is CASTPPGNDYEQYF. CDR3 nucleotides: TGTGCCAGCACCCCACCCGGTAATGACTACGAGCAGTACTTC.

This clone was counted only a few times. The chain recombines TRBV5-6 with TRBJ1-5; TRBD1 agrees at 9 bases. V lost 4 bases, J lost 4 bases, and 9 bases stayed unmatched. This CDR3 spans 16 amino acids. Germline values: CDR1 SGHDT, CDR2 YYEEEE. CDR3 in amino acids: CASSPRGQGGNQPQHF. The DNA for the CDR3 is TGTGCCAGCAGCCCTCGGGGACAGGGAGGTAATCAGCCCCAGCATTTT.

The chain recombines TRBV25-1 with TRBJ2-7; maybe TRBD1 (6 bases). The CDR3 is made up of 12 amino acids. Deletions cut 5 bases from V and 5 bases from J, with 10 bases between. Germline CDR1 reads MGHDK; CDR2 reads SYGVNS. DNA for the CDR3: TGTGCCAGCAGTCCACAGGGTCACGAGCAGTACTTC. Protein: CASSPQGHEQYF.

The CDR3 DNA follows: TGTGCCAGCAGTTACTCGGCGACTAGCAACCAAGAGACCCAGTACTTC. This sequence encodes CASSYSATSNQETQYF. V gene TRBV6-6 combines with J gene TRBJ2-5; 7 bases are shared with TRBD2. Germline assignment: CDR1 MNHNY and CDR2 SVGAGI (reference sequence). The CDR3 spans 16 residues. Unmatched junction bases numbered 4, after V lost 0 bases and J lost 0 bases.

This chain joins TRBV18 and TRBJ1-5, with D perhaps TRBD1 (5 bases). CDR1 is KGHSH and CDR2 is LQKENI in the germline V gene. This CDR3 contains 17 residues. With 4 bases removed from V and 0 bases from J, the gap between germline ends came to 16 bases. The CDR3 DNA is TGTGCCAGCTCACGGGAGGGACCCATCCATAGCAATCAGCCCCAGCATTTT. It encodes CASSREGPIHSNQPQHF.

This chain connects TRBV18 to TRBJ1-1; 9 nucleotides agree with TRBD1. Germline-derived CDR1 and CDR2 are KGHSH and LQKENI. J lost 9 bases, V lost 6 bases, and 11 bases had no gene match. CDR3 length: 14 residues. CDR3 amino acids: CASSPPGQGGKAFF. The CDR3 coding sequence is TGTGCCAGCTCTCCTCCGGGACAGGGAGGGAAAGCTTTCTTT.

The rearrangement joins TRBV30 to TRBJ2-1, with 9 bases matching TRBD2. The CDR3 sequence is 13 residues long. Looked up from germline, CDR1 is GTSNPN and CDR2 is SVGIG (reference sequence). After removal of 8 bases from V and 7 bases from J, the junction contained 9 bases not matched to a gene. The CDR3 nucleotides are TGTGCCCTGATGGCGGGGGGGCCTAATGAGCAGTTCTTC. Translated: CALMAGGPNEQFF.

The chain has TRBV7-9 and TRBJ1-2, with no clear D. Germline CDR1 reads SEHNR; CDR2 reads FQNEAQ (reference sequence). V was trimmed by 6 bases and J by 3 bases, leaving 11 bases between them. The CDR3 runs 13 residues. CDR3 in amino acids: CASSQQQYYGYTF. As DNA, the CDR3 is TGTGCCAGCAGTCAACAGCAATACTATGGCTACACCTTC.

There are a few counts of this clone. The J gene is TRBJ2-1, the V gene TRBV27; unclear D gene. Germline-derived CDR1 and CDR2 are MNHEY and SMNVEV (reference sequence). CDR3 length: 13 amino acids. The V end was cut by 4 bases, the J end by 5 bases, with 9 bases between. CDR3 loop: CASSSTQHNEQFF. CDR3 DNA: TGTGCCAGCAGTTCTACACAGCACAATGAGCAGTTCTTC.

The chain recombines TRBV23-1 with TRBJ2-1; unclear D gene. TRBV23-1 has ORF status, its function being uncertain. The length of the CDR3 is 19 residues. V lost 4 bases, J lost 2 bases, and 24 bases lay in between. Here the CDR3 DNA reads TGCGCCAGCAGTCCTTACTACCTGGCAGACTTTAGTACCTACAATGAGCAGTTCTTC. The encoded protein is CASSPYYLADFSTYNEQFF.

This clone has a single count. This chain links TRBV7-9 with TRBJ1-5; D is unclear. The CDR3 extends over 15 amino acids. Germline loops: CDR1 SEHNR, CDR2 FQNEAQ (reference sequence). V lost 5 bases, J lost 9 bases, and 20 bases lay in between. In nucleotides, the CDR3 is TGTGCCAGCAGCAAATCTCGCGGGCTTGGTGGGCCCCAGCATTTT. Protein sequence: CASSKSRGLGGPQHF.

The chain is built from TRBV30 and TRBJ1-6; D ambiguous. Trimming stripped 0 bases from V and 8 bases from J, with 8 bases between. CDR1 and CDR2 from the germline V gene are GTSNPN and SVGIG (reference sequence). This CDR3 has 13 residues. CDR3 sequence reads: CAWSVQFDSPLHF. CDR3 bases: TGTGCCTGGAGTGTACAATTTGATTCACCCCTCCACTTT.

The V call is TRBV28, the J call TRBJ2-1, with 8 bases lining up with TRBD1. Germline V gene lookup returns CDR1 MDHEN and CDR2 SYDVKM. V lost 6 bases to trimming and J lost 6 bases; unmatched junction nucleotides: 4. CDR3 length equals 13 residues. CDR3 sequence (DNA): TGTGCCAGCAGACAGGGGGGAGGCAATGAGCAGTTCTTC. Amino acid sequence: CASRQGGGNEQFF.

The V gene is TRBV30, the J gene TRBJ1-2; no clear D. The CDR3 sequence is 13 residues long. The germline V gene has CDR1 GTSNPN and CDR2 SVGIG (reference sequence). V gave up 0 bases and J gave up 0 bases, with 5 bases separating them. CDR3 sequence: CAWSVQTNYGYTF. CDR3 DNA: TGTGCCTGGAGTGTACAGACTAACTATGGCTACACCTTC.

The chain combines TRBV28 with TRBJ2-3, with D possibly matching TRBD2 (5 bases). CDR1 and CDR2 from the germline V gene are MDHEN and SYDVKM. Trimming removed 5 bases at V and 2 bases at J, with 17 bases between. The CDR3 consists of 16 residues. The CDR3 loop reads CASSPRSSGYTDTQYF. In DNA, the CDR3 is TGTGCCAGCAGTCCACGATCCAGCGGCTACACAGATACGCAGTATTTT. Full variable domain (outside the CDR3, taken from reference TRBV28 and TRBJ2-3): DVKVTQSSRYLVKRTGEKVFLECVQDMDHENMFWYRQDPGLGLRLIYFSYDVKMKEKGDIPEGYSVSREKKERFSLILESASTNQTSMYLCASSPRSSGYTDTQYFGPGTRLTVL.

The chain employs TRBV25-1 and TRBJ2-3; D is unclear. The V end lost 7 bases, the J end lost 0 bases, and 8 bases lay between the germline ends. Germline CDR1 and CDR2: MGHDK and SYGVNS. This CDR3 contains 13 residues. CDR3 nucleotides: TGTGCCAGCAACTTCGAGAGCACAGATACGCAGTATTTT. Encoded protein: CASNFESTDTQYF.

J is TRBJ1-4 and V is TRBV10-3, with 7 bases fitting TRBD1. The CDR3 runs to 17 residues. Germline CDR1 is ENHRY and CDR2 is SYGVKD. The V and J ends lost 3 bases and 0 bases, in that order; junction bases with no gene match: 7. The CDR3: CAISEGDRASTNEKLFF. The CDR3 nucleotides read TGTGCCATCAGTGAAGGTGACAGGGCTTCAACTAATGAAAAACTGTTTTTT.

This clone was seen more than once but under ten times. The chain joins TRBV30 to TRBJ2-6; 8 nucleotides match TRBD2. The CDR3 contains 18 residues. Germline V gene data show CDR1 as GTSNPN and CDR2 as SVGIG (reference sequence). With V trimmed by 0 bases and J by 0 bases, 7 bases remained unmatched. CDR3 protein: CAWSVRESGGSGANVLTF. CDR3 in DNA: TGTGCCTGGAGTGTAAGGGAAAGCGGGGGCTCTGGGGCCAACGTCCTGACTTTC.

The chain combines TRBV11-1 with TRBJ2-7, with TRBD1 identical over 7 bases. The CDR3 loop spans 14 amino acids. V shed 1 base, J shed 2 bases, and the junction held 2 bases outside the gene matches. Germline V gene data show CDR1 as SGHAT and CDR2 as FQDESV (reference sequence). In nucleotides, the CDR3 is TGTGCCAGCAGCTTAGTGGGACAGCCCTACGAGCAGTACTTC. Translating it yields CASSLVGQPYEQYF. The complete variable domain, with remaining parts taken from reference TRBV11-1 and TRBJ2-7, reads EAEVAQSPRYKITEKSQAVAFWCDPISGHATLYWYRQILGQGPELLVQFQDESVVDDSQLPKDRFSAERLKGVDSTLKIQPAELGDSAMYLCASSLVGQPYEQYFGPGTRLTVT.

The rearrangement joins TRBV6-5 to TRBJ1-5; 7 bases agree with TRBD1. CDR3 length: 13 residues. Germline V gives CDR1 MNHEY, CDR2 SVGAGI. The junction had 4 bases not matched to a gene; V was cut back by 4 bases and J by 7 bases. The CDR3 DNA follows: TGTGCCAGCAGTTGGACAGGTTTCCAGCCCCAGCATTTT. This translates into CASSWTGFQPQHF.

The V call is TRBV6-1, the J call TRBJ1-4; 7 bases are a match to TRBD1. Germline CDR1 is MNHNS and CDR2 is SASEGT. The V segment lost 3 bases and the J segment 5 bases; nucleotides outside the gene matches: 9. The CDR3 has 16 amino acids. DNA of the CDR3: TGTGCCAGCAGTGACGTAAGGGACAGCCGAAATGAAAAACTGTTTTTT. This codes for CASSDVRDSRNEKLFF.

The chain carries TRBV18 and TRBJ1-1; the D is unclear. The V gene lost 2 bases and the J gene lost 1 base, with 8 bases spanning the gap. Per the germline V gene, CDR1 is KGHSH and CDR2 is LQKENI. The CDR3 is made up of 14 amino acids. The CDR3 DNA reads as TGTGCCAGCTCACCATACGGAGAGAACACTGAAGCTTTCTTT. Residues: CASSPYGENTEAFF.

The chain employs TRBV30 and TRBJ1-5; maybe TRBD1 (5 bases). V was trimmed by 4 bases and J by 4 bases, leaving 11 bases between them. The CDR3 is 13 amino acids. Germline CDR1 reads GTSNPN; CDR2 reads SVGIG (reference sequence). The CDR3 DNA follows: TGTGCCTGGAACATGGACACAAATCAGCCCCAGCATTTT. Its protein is CAWNMDTNQPQHF. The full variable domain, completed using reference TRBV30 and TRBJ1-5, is SQTIHQWPATLVQPVGSPLSLECTVEGTSNPNLYWYRQAAGRGLQLLFYSVGIGQISSEVPQNLSASRPQDRQFILSSKKLLLSDSGFYLCAWNMDTNQPQHFGDGTRLSIL.

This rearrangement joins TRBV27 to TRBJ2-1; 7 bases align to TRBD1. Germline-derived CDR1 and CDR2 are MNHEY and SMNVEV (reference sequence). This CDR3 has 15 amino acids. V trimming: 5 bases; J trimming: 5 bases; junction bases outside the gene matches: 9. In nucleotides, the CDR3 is TGTGCCAGCAGTCAAGACAGGGAATCGGACAATGAGCAGTTCTTC. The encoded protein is CASSQDRESDNEQFF.

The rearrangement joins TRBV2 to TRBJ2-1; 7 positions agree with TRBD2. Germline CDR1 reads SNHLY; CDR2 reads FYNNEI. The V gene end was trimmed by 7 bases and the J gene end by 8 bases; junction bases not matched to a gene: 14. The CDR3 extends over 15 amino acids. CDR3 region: CASIGTTEILDEQFF. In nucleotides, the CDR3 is TGTGCCAGCATCGGGACTACCGAAATTTTGGATGAGCAGTTCTTC.

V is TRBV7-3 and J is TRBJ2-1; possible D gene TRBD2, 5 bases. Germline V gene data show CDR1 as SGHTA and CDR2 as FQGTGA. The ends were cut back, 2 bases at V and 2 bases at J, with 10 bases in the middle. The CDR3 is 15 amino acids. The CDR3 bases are TGTGCCAGCAGCTTAGATCGGGGAGCCTACAATGAGCAGTTCTTC. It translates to CASSLDRGAYNEQFF.

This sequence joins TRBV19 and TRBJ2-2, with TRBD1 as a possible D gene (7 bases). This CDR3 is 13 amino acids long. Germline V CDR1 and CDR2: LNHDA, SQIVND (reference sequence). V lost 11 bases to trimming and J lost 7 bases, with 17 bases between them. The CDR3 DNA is TGTGCCGGATCGACAGGGAGGTACGGGGAGCTGTTTTTT. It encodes CAGSTGRYGELFF.